This TCR beta chain derives from a study of cytomegalovirus exposure and HLA in healthy donors. A word on this clone: Its antigen is still unknown.

Germline V gene lookup returns CDR1 SGDLS and CDR2 YYNGEE. The CDR3 loop spans 15 amino acids. With 6 bases removed from V and 5 bases from J, the gap between germline ends came to 17 bases. This table comes from immunoSEQ multiplex PCR, and its TCRdb copy is limited to in-frame clones, with some not included. Of roughly 280,000 clones listed, 65% to 90% are singletons. Overall study findings and caveats: Reports showed the classifier diagnosing cytomegalovirus status with high specificity and sensitivity.

The J gene is TRBJ2-2, the V gene TRBV9; D may be TRBD1 (6 bases). Source material: PBMCs. The sequence was collected from a woman between 18 and 30 years old in good health and CMV-seronegative. The CDR3 here is CASNQQGLRTGELFF. CDR3 sequence (DNA): TGTGCCAGCAACCAACAGGGCTTAAGAACCGGGGAGCTGTTTTTT.